Presented here are 26 T cell receptor beta chains from one specimen sequenced in a study of T cell responses to AZD1222 COVID-19 vaccine. Generated by immunoSEQ multiplex PCR, the TCRdb table keeps only in-frame clones and is missing some. The repertoire holds 95,000 to 150,000 clones, with approximately 84% as singletons. The material was peripheral blood, obtained on day 0 of AZD1222 vaccination. The receptors were sampled from an adult in good health.

The rearrangement joins TRBV4-2 to TRBJ1-4, with D unresolved. The V and J ends lost 4 bases and 8 bases respectively, with 8 bases between them. The CDR3 is made up of 12 amino acids. Germline V gives CDR1 LGHNA, CDR2 YNFKEQ. For the CDR3, the DNA is TGTGCCAGCAGCCCTTTAGGGGAAAAACTGTTTTTT. Its translation is CASSPLGEKLFF.

This clone showed up just once. The chain combines TRBV19 with TRBJ1-2; a weak D match, TRBD1 (6 bases). This CDR3 has 14 residues. From germline, CDR1 is LNHDA and CDR2 SQIVND (reference sequence). Trimming stripped 6 bases from V and 5 bases from J, with 16 bases between. CDR3 protein: CASRVRGQQYGYTF. CDR3 DNA sequence: TGTGCCAGTAGGGTTCGGGGGCAGCAATATGGCTACACCTTC.

J is TRBJ2-5 and V is TRBV5-1, with D hard to call. Germline V gene lookup returns CDR1 SGHRS and CDR2 YFSETQ. The CDR3 sequence is 11 residues long. V dropped 3 bases and J dropped 9 bases, with 9 bases sitting between them. This CDR3 is CASSSHGAQYF. The CDR3 region has the DNA TGCGCCAGCAGCTCCCATGGGGCCCAGTACTTC.

This chain uses TRBV7-2 with TRBJ2-5, with D possibly TRBD1 on 6 matching bases. CDR1 and CDR2 from the germline V gene are SGHTA and FQGNSA. Deletions cut 3 bases from V and 3 bases from J, with 8 bases between. This CDR3 contains 13 residues. CDR3 DNA: TGTGCCAGCAGCTTTCACAGGGAAGAGACCCAGTACTTC. Its translation is CASSFHREETQYF.

The V gene is TRBV19, the J gene TRBJ1-3; D gene unclear. From germline, CDR1 is LNHDA and CDR2 SQIVND (reference sequence). The V and J ends lost 1 base and 1 base respectively, with 11 bases between them. The CDR3 covers 16 residues. The CDR3 is CASSIGGPRSGNTIYF. DNA for the CDR3: TGTGCCAGTAGTATAGGCGGCCCCAGGTCTGGAAACACCATATATTTT.

The chain employs TRBV6-1 and TRBJ2-5; D is uncertain. Germline V lookup: CDR1 MNHNS, CDR2 SASEGT. Trimming took off 1 base at V and 5 bases at J, with 14 bases between the two ends. CDR3 length equals 15 residues. As DNA, the CDR3 is TGTGCCAGCAGTGAAGGGGTGACCCCTGGGGAGACCCAGTACTTC. It is translated as CASSEGVTPGETQYF.

This chain uses TRBV6-5 with TRBJ1-2; D call uncertain. The CDR3 is 13 residues long. The V gene's germline CDR1 is MNHEY and CDR2 SVGAGI. The ends were cut back, 0 bases at V and 4 bases at J, with 6 bases in the middle. For the CDR3, the DNA is TGTGCCAGCAGTTACTCGGCATCCTATGGCTACACCTTC. Amino acids: CASSYSASYGYTF.

The DNA for the CDR3 is TGCGCCAGCAGCCAAGACCTAGGACAGGGGGCAAGGGGCAATCAGCCCCAGCATTTT. Amino acids: CASSQDLGQGARGNQPQHF. V usage is TRBV4-1 and J usage is TRBJ1-5, with 11 bases aligning to TRBD1. The V segment lost 0 bases and the J segment 2 bases; nucleotides outside the gene matches: 9. The CDR3 covers 19 residues. Germline V CDR1 and CDR2: MGHRA, YSYEKL.

The chain employs TRBV30 and TRBJ1-1; D possibly corresponds to TRBD1 (6 bases). In germline, CDR1 is GTSNPN, CDR2 SVGIG (reference sequence). The length of the CDR3 is 14 residues. V gave up 5 bases and J gave up 1 base, with 14 bases separating them. In nucleotides, the CDR3 is TGTGCCTGGTCACGAAGGGGACAGAACACTGAAGCTTTCTTT. Amino acids: CAWSRRGQNTEAFF.

The genes are TRBV19 and TRBJ2-2; possible D gene TRBD2, 5 bases. Per the germline V gene, CDR1 is LNHDA and CDR2 is SQIVND (reference sequence). Trimming pared 5 bases from V and 6 bases from J, leaving 19 bases between. This CDR3 is built from 16 residues. Here the CDR3 DNA reads TGTGCCAGTAGTCCCCCGGAGGCTAGAGGCCCCGGGGAGCTGTTTTTT. Residues: CASSPPEARGPGELFF.

This clone was detected many times. The genes are TRBV18 and TRBJ1-1; D is unresolved. Germline V gives CDR1 KGHSH, CDR2 LQKENI. CDR3 length: 17 amino acids. Trimming took 0 bases from V and 0 from J, leaving 14 bases between them. The CDR3: CASSPPGGDVMNTEAFF. The CDR3 DNA reads as TGTGCCAGCTCACCACCGGGCGGCGACGTAATGAACACTGAAGCTTTCTTT.

The chain links TRBV4-3 to TRBJ1-3, with D uncertain. V was cut by 0 bases and J by 8 bases, with 8 bases left in between. Germline V CDR1 and CDR2: LGHNA, YSLEER. The CDR3 consists of 13 residues. The CDR3 loop is CASSQDTGDTIYF. The DNA for the CDR3 is TGCGCCAGCAGCCAAGATACTGGGGACACCATATATTTT.

The gene calls are TRBV6-5 and TRBJ1-2, with D tentatively TRBD1 (5 bases). V lost 2 bases and J lost 4, with 11 bases in between. The CDR3 spans 14 residues. CDR1 and CDR2 (germline): MNHEY, SVGAGI. The CDR3 bases are TGTGCCAGCAGTTACCGGGGCGGGACCTATGGCTACACCTTC. Amino acid sequence: CASSYRGGTYGYTF.

The chain employs TRBV28 and TRBJ2-1; D is possibly TRBD1 (5 bases). The CDR3 consists of 16 residues. The germline V and J ends were trimmed by 6 bases and 0 bases, with 15 bases remaining between them. From germline, CDR1 is MDHEN and CDR2 SYDVKM. The CDR3 loop reads CASSGAGATSYNEQFF. CDR3 sequence (DNA): TGTGCCAGCAGCGGAGCTGGGGCAACCTCCTACAATGAGCAGTTCTTC.

The CDR3 sequence is CAWTLGQGSPNNQPQHF. DNA of the CDR3: TGTGCCTGGACCCTGGGACAGGGGAGCCCTAACAATCAGCCCCAGCATTTT. This chain connects TRBV30 to TRBJ1-5, with TRBD1 matching over 10 bases. This CDR3 comprises 17 residues. After removal of 4 bases from V and 3 bases from J, the junction contained 12 bases not matched to a gene. Germline V gene data show CDR1 as GTSNPN and CDR2 as SVGIG (reference sequence). Together with reference TRBV30 and TRBJ1-5, the CDR3 gives the full variable domain: SQTIHQWPATLVQPVGSPLSLECTVEGTSNPNLYWYRQAAGRGLQLLFYSVGIGQISSEVPQNLSASRPQDRQFILSSKKLLLSDSGFYLCAWTLGQGSPNNQPQHFGDGTRLSIL.

The rearrangement joins TRBV18 to TRBJ2-1, with D perhaps matching TRBD1 or TRBD2 (5 bases each). CDR1 is KGHSH and CDR2 is LQKENI in the germline V gene. The length of the CDR3 is 16 residues. The V and J ends lost 6 bases and 4 bases respectively, with 19 bases between them. The CDR3 here is CASSRVDEGPYNEQFF. Written as DNA, the CDR3 is TGTGCCAGCTCCCGGGTCGATGAGGGGCCATACAATGAGCAGTTCTTC.

The chain uses TRBV28 and TRBJ2-2, with TRBD1 matching over 9 bases. Trimming removed 2 bases from V and 4 bases from J; junction bases left unmatched: 2. The germline V gene has CDR1 MDHEN and CDR2 SYDVKM. The CDR3 spans 15 residues. In nucleotides, the CDR3 is TGTGCCAGCAGTTTAGGGACAGGGACCACCGGGGAGCTGTTTTTT. It codes for CASSLGTGTTGELFF.

The rearrangement uses TRBV5-6 and TRBJ1-5; unclear D gene. Germline CDR1 is SGHDT and CDR2 is YYEEEE. The CDR3 contains 16 residues. Trimming took off 0 bases at V and 5 bases at J, with 15 bases between the two ends. The CDR3 DNA reads TGTGCCAGCAGCTTGGCGGGCGGAGGGTTCTATCAGCCCCAGCATTTT. Translating gives CASSLAGGGFYQPQHF. Variable domain in full (rest from reference TRBV5-6 and TRBJ1-5): DAGVTQSPTHLIKTRGQQVTLRCSPKSGHDTVSWYQQALGQGPQFIFQYYEEEERQRGNFPDRFSGHQFPNYSSELNVNALLLGDSALYLCASSLAGGGFYQPQHFGDGTRLSIL.

V is TRBV6-2 or TRBV6-3 and J is TRBJ2-7; D gene uncertain. This CDR3 has 13 amino acids. Trimming cost V 5 bases and J 3 bases, with 11 bases left between them. CDR1 is MNHEY and CDR2 is SVGEGT in the germline V gene. In DNA form, the CDR3 reads TGTGCCAGCAGTGCCTTTGAATTCTACGAGCAGTACTTC. This encodes CASSAFEFYEQYF.

The V and J genes are TRBV7-3 and TRBJ2-3; 13 nucleotides align to TRBD2. The V segment lost 4 bases and the J segment 6 bases; nucleotides outside the gene matches: 7. Germline V gene sequence: CDR1 SGHTA, CDR2 FQGTGA. This CDR3 spans 16 amino acids. CDR3 sequence (DNA): TGTGCCAGCAGCTACACCGGGACTAGCGGGATGGATACGCAGTATTTT. Its translation: CASSYTGTSGMDTQYF.

This clone was picked up one time. The V gene is TRBV6-2 or TRBV6-3, the J gene TRBJ2-5, with TRBD2 identical over 8 bases. Trimming removed 1 base from V and 5 bases from J; junction bases left unmatched: 6. Germline-derived CDR1 and CDR2 are MNHEY and SVGEGT. The CDR3 contains 15 residues. Written as DNA, the CDR3 is TGTGCCAGCAGTTACTGGTCAGCGGGGGAGGAGACCCAGTACTTC. Its translation is CASSYWSAGEETQYF.

Concerning this clone: Other DNA sequences within the sample encode an identical CDR3. This chain joins TRBV3-1 (or the pseudogene TRBV3-2) and TRBJ2-7, with D unresolved. CDR3 length: 13 amino acids. CDR1 and CDR2 from the germline V gene are LGHDT and YNNKEL (reference sequence). With 4 bases removed from V and 4 bases from J, the gap between germline ends came to 11 bases. CDR3 residues: CASSPQAPYEQYF. The CDR3, as DNA: TGTGCCAGCAGCCCGCAAGCCCCTTACGAGCAGTACTTC.

The chain combines TRBV3-1 (or the pseudogene TRBV3-2) with TRBJ1-5; D remains unclear. The CDR3 length is 13 residues. The ends were cut back, 3 bases at V and 2 bases at J, with 5 bases in the middle. Germline V gives CDR1 LGHDT, CDR2 YNNKEL (reference sequence). The CDR3 loop reads CASSHEGNQPQHF. The CDR3 DNA is TGTGCCAGCAGCCACGAGGGCAATCAGCCCCAGCATTTT.

The J gene is TRBJ1-2, the V gene TRBV9, with D possibly TRBD1 on 6 matching bases. The CDR3 runs 12 residues. Germline loops: CDR1 SGDLS, CDR2 YYNGEE. V gave up 4 bases and J gave up 3 bases, with 7 bases separating them. This CDR3 reads CASSPGDYGYTF. The DNA of the CDR3 is TGTGCCAGCAGCCCAGGGGACTATGGCTACACCTTC.

The rearrangement joins TRBV9 to TRBJ1-1; a possible D gene is TRBD1 (5 bases). The germline V and J ends were trimmed by 0 bases and 5 bases, with 11 bases remaining between them. Germline CDR1 SGDLS, CDR2 YYNGEE. The CDR3 totals 14 residues. This chain's CDR3 is CASSVDPGRTEAFF. CDR3 DNA: TGTGCCAGCAGCGTAGATCCAGGGAGAACTGAAGCTTTCTTT. Complete variable domain (other parts from reference TRBV9 and TRBJ1-1): DSGVTQTPKHLITATGQRVTLRCSPRSGDLSVYWYQQSLDQGLQFLIQYYNGEERAKGNILERFSAQQFPDLHSELNLSSLELGDSALYFCASSVDPGRTEAFFGQGTRLTVV.

This chain connects TRBV6-5 to TRBJ2-7; D call uncertain. Trimming left V 4 bases short and J 0 bases short, with 10 bases between. This CDR3 is built from 14 residues. Germline loops: CDR1 MNHEY, CDR2 SVGAGI. CDR3 in DNA: TGTGCCAGCAGTTTTTCGTCCGGCTCCTACGAGCAGTACTTC. Translation gives CASSFSSGSYEQYF.